These 20 T cell receptor beta chains were sequenced from one sample in a study of immune characterization of retroperitoneal liposarcoma. Using its own MiXCR run on the PCR reads, TCRdb lists one record per CDR3 protein. The table records roughly 8,200 distinct CDR3 sequences, around 45% of them present only once. Specimen: tumor tissue. These receptors came from a male donor with retroperitoneal liposarcoma.

This clonotype was detected ten times or more. A much larger clone differs from this one at a single base, so this may be a read error. The chain couples TRBV11-2 to TRBJ2-5; 13 bases map to TRBD2. V lost 4 bases to trimming and J lost 11 bases; unmatched junction nucleotides: 10. The CDR3 runs to 15 residues. The germline V gene encodes CDR1 SGHAT and CDR2 FQNNGV. CDR3 amino acids: CASSSGLAGVYEQYF. In nucleotides, the CDR3 is TGTGCCAGCAGCTCAGGACTAGCGGGAGTATATGAGCAGTACTTC.

V is TRBV6-1 and J is TRBJ2-2; 7 nucleotides agree with TRBD2. The germline CDR1 and CDR2 sequences are MNHNS and SASEGT. There are 15 residues in the CDR3. The V segment lost 0 bases and the J segment 6 bases; nucleotides outside the gene matches: 4. CDR3 residues: CASSEAAGEAGELFF. CDR3 bases: TGTGCCAGCAGTGAAGCGGCGGGAGAGGCCGGGGAGCTGTTTTTT.

This clonotype occurred a few times. The chain recombines TRBV6-1 with TRBJ2-4; 8 nucleotides line up with TRBD2. The DNA end favors TRBJ2-7, so the J call may be wrong. This CDR3 has 15 amino acids. Germline lookup yields CDR1 MNHNS and CDR2 SASEGT. The CDR3 reads CASSSTSGASYEQYF. DNA for the CDR3: TGTGCCAGCAGCTCTACTAGCGGAGCCTCCTACGAGCAGTACTTC.

This clonotype occurred many times. V gene TRBV7-6 combines with J gene TRBJ2-1; the D is unclear. Per germline, CDR1 SGHVS and CDR2 FNYEAQ. This CDR3 comprises 16 residues. Trimming pared 4 bases from V and 4 bases from J, leaving 17 bases between. The CDR3 spells CASSSPTFDFYNEQFF. The CDR3 bases are TGTGCCAGCAGCTCACCGACTTTCGACTTTTACAATGAGCAGTTCTTC.

This clonotype appeared many times. The gene calls are TRBV6-1 and TRBJ2-5; 7 nucleotides align to TRBD1. The CDR3 loop spans 13 amino acids. From germline, CDR1 is MNHNS and CDR2 SASEGT. Trimming at V came to 8 bases and at J to 4 bases, leaving 7 bases not matched to a gene. CDR3 region: CASVWTGRETQYF. The DNA of the CDR3 is TGTGCCAGCGTCTGGACAGGACGAGAGACCCAGTACTTC.

V usage is TRBV6-5 and J usage is TRBJ1-6; the D gene is possibly TRBD1 (6 bases). Germline loops: CDR1 MNHEY, CDR2 SVGAGI. V gave up 0 bases and J gave up 5 bases, with 11 bases separating them. The CDR3 totals 16 residues. CDR3 sequence: CASSYSAGVHNSPLHF. In DNA, the CDR3 is TGTGCCAGCAGTTACTCCGCAGGGGTCCATAATTCACCCCTCCACTTT.

The rearrangement joins TRBV6-6 to TRBJ2-4; D may be TRBD2 (6 bases). The J call is doubtful: the DNA matches TRBJ2-7 better. The CDR3 is made up of 15 amino acids. Germline V gene data show CDR1 as MNHNY and CDR2 as SVGAGI (reference sequence). Here the CDR3 DNA reads TGTGCCAGCAGTTACCGGGACTTGCGAACCTACGAGCAGTACTTC. Translation: CASSYRDLRTYEQYF.

The sample holds many counts of this clonotype. This sequence joins TRBV12-3 or TRBV12-4 and TRBJ2-1, with D possibly being TRBD2 (5 bases). Between the trimmed V and J ends, which lost 5 bases and 10 bases, there was a span of 18 bases. This CDR3 spans 14 amino acids. The CDR3 loop reads CASSVREGSYEQFF. CDR3 in DNA: TGTGCCAGCAGTGTACGGGAAGGCTCCTACGAGCAGTTCTTC.

The chain is built from TRBV27 and TRBJ2-1, with 7 bases aligning to TRBD2. The CDR3 length is 11 residues. J was trimmed by 15 bases and V by 5 bases; bases with no gene match: 7. CDR1 and CDR2 (germline): MNHEY, SMNVEV (reference sequence). The CDR3 bases are TGTGCCAGCAGTGAACTAGCGTCCCTGTTCTTC. Translated: CASSELASLFF.

This clonotype was counted only a few times. The chain's CDR3 is CAISGLLRGNEQFF. The CDR3 DNA reads as TGTGCCATCAGTGGATTACTCCGAGGGAATGAGCAGTTCTTC. V usage is TRBV10-3 and J usage is TRBJ2-5; D is perhaps TRBD2 (5 bases). The DNA end lines up better with TRBJ2-1; the J call may be wrong. The V gene's germline CDR1 is ENHRY and CDR2 SYGVKD. The CDR3 contains 14 residues.

The V gene is TRBV10-3, the J gene TRBJ2-1; D unresolved. The J call may be wrong; the DNA end is better matched by TRBJ2-7. There are 14 residues in the CDR3. CDR1 is ENHRY, CDR2 SYGVKD, per germline. CDR3 nucleotide sequence: TGTGCCATCAGTGAGTCGACCGGGCGGAGCGAGCAGTACTTC. It translates to CAISESTGRSEQYF.

The V call is TRBV12-3 or TRBV12-4, the J call TRBJ2-1; D may be TRBD1 (6 bases). The DNA matches TRBJ2-7 better at its end, which makes the J call doubtful. This CDR3 comprises 13 residues. The CDR3 protein is CASRTGLDYEQYF. DNA of the CDR3: TGTGCCAGCAGAACAGGGCTCGACTACGAGCAGTACTTC.

Only a few counts were recorded for this clonotype. The chain combines TRBV6-1 with TRBJ2-1; the D is unclear. There are 17 residues in the CDR3. V lost 4 bases to trimming and J lost 0 bases, with 16 bases between them. From germline, CDR1 is MNHNS and CDR2 SASEGT. The CDR3 spells CASSARRAVHSYNEQFF. The CDR3 DNA reads TGTGCCAGCAGTGCACGTAGGGCAGTCCACTCCTACAATGAGCAGTTCTTC.

In its sample, this clonotype was seen once. V gene TRBV7-6 combines with J gene TRBJ2-7, with no clear D. V lost 5 bases and J 5 bases, leaving 13 bases between the germline ends. CDR1 is SGHVS, CDR2 FNYEAQ, per germline. The CDR3 spans 13 residues. CDR3 bases: TGTGCCAGCAGCCTGACTGGGGTCCACGAGCAGTACTTC. It encodes CASSLTGVHEQYF.

The chain couples TRBV6-1 to TRBJ2-1; TRBD2 might be the D (6 bases). The CDR3 runs to 15 residues. Trimming took off 3 bases at V and 7 bases at J, with 16 bases between the two ends. The germline V gene has CDR1 MNHNS and CDR2 SASEGT. The CDR3 spells CASSDPGRRPNEQFF. Written as DNA, the CDR3 is TGTGCCAGCAGTGACCCAGGGAGGAGGCCGAATGAGCAGTTCTTC.

V usage is TRBV6-1 and J usage is TRBJ2-1; possible D gene TRBD2, 5 bases. In germline, CDR1 is MNHNS, CDR2 SASEGT. This CDR3 is built from 13 residues. Trimming shortened V by 7 bases and J by 4 bases, and 11 bases separated the two germline ends. The CDR3 here is CASTWEYYNEQFF. CDR3 nucleotides: TGTGCCAGCACTTGGGAGTATTACAATGAGCAGTTCTTC.

This clonotype has a handful of counts. This chain connects TRBV7-6 to TRBJ2-5; D assignment may be TRBD1 or TRBD2 (7 bases each). CDR3 length: 14 amino acids. V lost 5 bases and J lost 5, with 15 bases in between. The germline V gene has CDR1 SGHVS and CDR2 FNYEAQ. The CDR3 is CASSQGGGRETQYF. The DNA for the CDR3 is TGTGCCAGCAGCCAGGGAGGGGGCCGGGAGACCCAGTACTTC.

The genes are TRBV12-3 or TRBV12-4 and TRBJ2-5, with D perhaps TRBD2 (5 bases). The J call may be wrong; the DNA end is better matched by TRBJ2-1. The CDR3 runs to 14 residues. The CDR3 bases are TGTGCCAGCAGCGTGGCTGGACTCCCCTACGAGCAGTTCTTC. It encodes CASSVAGLPYEQFF.

In its sample, this clonotype was seen many times. A much larger clone differs from this one at a single base, so this may be a read error. This chain links TRBV7-2 with TRBJ2-1; 7 bases are shared with TRBD1. In germline, CDR1 is SGHTA, CDR2 FQGNSA. Trimming at V came to 3 bases and at J to 4 bases, leaving 3 bases not matched to a gene. This CDR3 has 14 residues. The CDR3 spells CASSFGTEYNEQFF. The CDR3 DNA sequence: TGTGCCAGCAGCTTCGGGACAGAATACAATGAGCAGTTCTTC. The full variable domain, in which reference TRBV7-2 and TRBJ2-1 provide the parts outside the CDR3, is GAGVSQSPSNKVTEKGKDVELRCDPISGHTALYWYRQSLGQGLEFLIYFQGNSAPDKSGLPSDRFSAERTGGSVSTLTIQRTQQEDSAVYLCASSFGTEYNEQFFGPGTRLTVL.

The V call is TRBV7-2, the J call TRBJ2-1, with a possible D match to TRBD2 (6 bases). The CDR3 loop spans 16 amino acids. Trimming stripped 1 base from V and 1 base from J, with 11 bases between. The germline V gene has CDR1 SGHTA and CDR2 FQGNSA. Written as DNA, the CDR3 is TGTGCCAGCAGCTTAGTATTAGCGGTTTCCTACAATGAGCAGTTCTTC. This translates into CASSLVLAVSYNEQFF.